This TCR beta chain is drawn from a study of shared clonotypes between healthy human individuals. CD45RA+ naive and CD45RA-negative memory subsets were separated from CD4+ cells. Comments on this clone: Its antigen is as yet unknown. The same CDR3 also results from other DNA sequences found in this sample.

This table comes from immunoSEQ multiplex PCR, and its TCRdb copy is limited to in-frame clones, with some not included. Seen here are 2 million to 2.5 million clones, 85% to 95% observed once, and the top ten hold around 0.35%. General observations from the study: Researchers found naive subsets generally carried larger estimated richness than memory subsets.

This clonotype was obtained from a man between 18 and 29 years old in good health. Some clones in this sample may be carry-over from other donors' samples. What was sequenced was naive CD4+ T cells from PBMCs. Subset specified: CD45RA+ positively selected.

The CDR3 spells CASSLFTEAFF. In DNA, the CDR3 is TGTGCCAGCAGCCTATTCACTGAAGCTTTCTTT. V is TRBV7-9 and J is TRBJ1-1; D remains ambiguous. The CDR3 is made up of 11 amino acids. Germline V gives CDR1 SEHNR, CDR2 FQNEAQ (reference sequence). V lost 5 bases and J lost 4, with 5 bases in between.